The 19 T cell receptor beta chains below all came from one sample that was sequenced in a study of breast tumors, draining lymph nodes, adjacent tissues. TCRdb re-analysed the multiplex PCR reads in MiXCR, keeping a single row per CDR3 protein. Of about 230,000 distinct CDR3 sequences in the sample, about 30% were seen once. Breast cancer patients provided tissue from their axillary draining lymph nodes. The sample consisted of axillary lymph node tissue. The source is a female donor with breast cancer. Some clones in this sample may be carry-over from other donors' samples.

This clonotype was found many times. The chain is built from TRBV12-3 or TRBV12-4 and TRBJ1-6; a weak D match, TRBD1 (5 bases). Deletions cut 3 bases from V and 10 bases from J, with 13 bases between. The CDR3 consists of 14 residues. CDR3 sequence reads: CASSFRGGTSPLHF. CDR3 bases: TGTGCCAGCAGTTTCCGTGGGGGTACCTCACCCCTCCACTTT.

The sample holds many counts of this clonotype. The rearrangement links TRBV20-1 to TRBJ1-6; 7 bases are shared with TRBD1. Germline V gene data show CDR1 as DFQATT and CDR2 as SNEGSKA (reference sequence). V shed 0 bases, J shed 10 bases, and the junction held 15 bases outside the gene matches. This CDR3 is 17 amino acids long. The CDR3 loop is CSARDRVGDRVRSPLHF. As DNA, the CDR3 is TGCAGTGCTAGAGATCGAGTGGGAGACAGGGTTCGATCACCCCTCCACTTT.

At least ten counts were recorded for this clonotype. This chain uses TRBV29-1 with TRBJ2-7; the match to TRBD2 covers 12 bases. V trimming: 7 bases; J trimming: 4 bases; junction bases outside the gene matches: 8. Germline lookup yields CDR1 SQVTM and CDR2 ANQGSEA. CDR3 length: 14 amino acids. CDR3 DNA: TGCAGCGCCCAAACTAGCGGGAGGAATTACGAGCAGTACTTC. Protein: CSAQTSGRNYEQYF.

This clonotype was observed at least ten times. This chain links TRBV10-2 with TRBJ1-3; no definite D call. The CDR3 length is 14 residues. From germline, CDR1 is WSHSY and CDR2 SAAADI. Trimming removed 6 bases from V and 0 bases from J, with 9 bases in between. The CDR3 protein is CASRTQTSGNTIYF. The CDR3 DNA reads TGCGCCAGCAGGACACAGACCTCTGGAAACACCATATATTTT.

Of note for this clonotype: A read error may produce the germline difference seen at one junction end. The V and J genes are TRBV29-1 and TRBJ2-2; possible D gene TRBD2, 5 bases. CDR1 is SQVTM and CDR2 is ANQGSEA in the germline V gene. This CDR3 has 12 residues. CDR3: CSVEVHTGELLF. The CDR3 nucleotides are TGCAGCGTTGAGGTGCACACCGGGGAGCTGCTTTTC.

This clonotype has ten or more counts. The V and J genes are TRBV20-1 and TRBJ2-3; 10 bases line up with TRBD2. There are 15 residues in the CDR3. Per the germline V gene, CDR1 is DFQATT and CDR2 is SNEGSKA (reference sequence). The V segment lost 6 bases and the J segment 5 bases; nucleotides outside the gene matches: 11. For the CDR3, the DNA is TGCAGTGCGGTATCTAGCGGGAGAAGTGAAGATACGCAGTATTTT. Translating it yields CSAVSSGRSEDTQYF.

At least ten counts were recorded for this clonotype. This chain uses TRBV11-3 with TRBJ2-1, with D hard to call. The V end was cut by 4 bases, the J end by 5 bases, with 21 bases between. CDR3 size: 17 residues. The germline V gene encodes CDR1 SGHNT and CDR2 YENEEA. Here the CDR3 reads CASSSESAIGTNNEQFF. The CDR3 DNA is TGTGCCAGCAGCTCCGAATCAGCGATTGGTACTAACAATGAGCAGTTCTTC.

This clonotype was seen many times. The V and J genes are TRBV7-2 and TRBJ2-2; D gene uncertain. The V and J ends lost 1 base and 0 bases respectively, with 6 bases between them. CDR1 is SGHTA and CDR2 is FQGNSA in the germline V gene. This CDR3 spans 15 amino acids. The DNA for the CDR3 is TGTGCCAGCAGCTTAGTACTGTCGAACACCGGGGAGCTGTTTTTT. Its translation: CASSLVLSNTGELFF.

The V call is TRBV6-5, the J call TRBJ2-1; TRBD2 matches 12 bases. CDR1 is MNHEY and CDR2 is SVGAGI in the germline V gene. Trimming cost V 6 bases and J 7 bases; bases outside gene matches: 4. The CDR3 runs to 14 residues. The CDR3: CASRSGTSGNEQFF. Written as DNA, the CDR3 is TGTGCCAGCAGGTCAGGGACTAGCGGGAATGAGCAGTTCTTC.

The sample holds one count of this clonotype. The rearrangement links TRBV20-1 to TRBJ2-3; D is possibly TRBD2 (6 bases). CDR3 size: 15 residues. In germline, CDR1 is DFQATT, CDR2 SNEGSKA (reference sequence). The ends were cut back, 6 bases at V and 11 bases at J, with 27 bases in the middle. This CDR3 is CSAYERVGAYNEQYF. Written as DNA, the CDR3 is TGCAGTGCCTATGAGCGGGTAGGAGCCTACAATGAGCAGTATTTT.

This clonotype was seen ten or more times. The J gene is TRBJ2-3, the V gene TRBV5-1; TRBD1 matches 8 bases. The junction had 5 bases not matched to a gene; V was cut back by 0 bases and J by 5 bases. Germline-derived CDR1 and CDR2 are SGHRS and YFSETQ. The CDR3 runs 15 residues. CDR3 region: CASSLGQGARDTQYF. DNA of the CDR3: TGCGCCAGCAGCTTGGGGCAGGGGGCAAGAGATACGCAGTATTTT.

The sample holds many counts of this clonotype. The rearrangement links TRBV20-1 to TRBJ2-1; TRBD2 matches at 11 bases. V was clipped by 0 bases and J by 7 bases; unmatched bases: 5. Germline assignment: CDR1 DFQATT and CDR2 SNEGSKA (reference sequence). The length of the CDR3 is 15 residues. CDR3 DNA: TGCAGTGCTAGAGAAGGACTAGCGGGTTGGAATGAGCAGTTCTTC. This gives the protein CSAREGLAGWNEQFF.

A few counts support this clonotype. The gene calls are TRBV5-6 and TRBJ2-7; TRBD1 aligns across 7 bases. This CDR3 comprises 14 residues. V dropped 4 bases and J dropped 4; count of bases not matched to a gene: 8. Germline-derived CDR1 and CDR2 are SGHDT and YYEEEE. Here the CDR3 DNA reads TGTGCCAGCAGCCCCGGACAGGCGAGGTACGAGCAGTACTTC. It codes for CASSPGQARYEQYF.

The table lists this clonotype with many counts. V usage is TRBV15 and J usage is TRBJ2-7; tentative D call: TRBD2 (5 bases). The V end was cut by 8 bases, the J end by 4 bases, with 12 bases between. In germline, CDR1 is LNHNV, CDR2 YYDKDF (reference sequence). The CDR3 has 12 amino acids. The CDR3 loop reads CATGREGYEQYF. As DNA, the CDR3 is TGTGCCACCGGTCGGGAAGGATACGAGCAGTACTTC.

The table lists this clonotype with many counts. V is TRBV19 and J is TRBJ2-1; 11 bases are shared with TRBD2. Germline loops: CDR1 LNHDA, CDR2 SQIVND (reference sequence). The J segment lost 4 bases and the V segment lost 9 bases, leaving 11 bases of the junction unmatched. There are 16 residues in the CDR3. This CDR3 reads CASFDSGRGGYNEQFF. The CDR3 DNA reads TGTGCCAGCTTCGATAGCGGGAGGGGGGGTTACAATGAGCAGTTCTTC.

V usage is TRBV2 and J usage is TRBJ2-7; perhaps TRBD1 as D (6 bases). CDR1 is SNHLY, CDR2 FYNNEI, per germline. CDR3 size: 14 residues. The ends were cut back, 4 bases at V and 2 bases at J, with 12 bases in the middle. DNA of the CDR3: TGTGCCAGCAGTGGTCGCAGGGACACCTACGAGCAGTACTTC. Translation: CASSGRRDTYEQYF.

The rearrangement uses TRBV20-1 and TRBJ2-7; 8 bases align to TRBD2. The V gene end was trimmed by 3 bases and the J gene end by 7 bases; junction bases not matched to a gene: 8. Germline V CDR1 and CDR2: DFQATT, SNEGSKA (reference sequence). The CDR3 has 13 amino acids. The CDR3 DNA reads as TGCAGTGCTAGTTACGGGGGGGCCTTAGAGCAGTACTTC. Encoded protein: CSASYGGALEQYF.

This clonotype was counted many times. The J gene is TRBJ2-3, the V gene TRBV19; D gene ambiguous. V dropped 5 bases and J dropped 2 bases, with 11 bases sitting between them. The CDR3 covers 14 residues. Looked up from germline, CDR1 is LNHDA and CDR2 is SQIVND (reference sequence). This CDR3 reads CASSGRAYTDTQYF. The CDR3 nucleotides are TGTGCCAGTAGTGGCCGGGCCTACACAGATACGCAGTATTTT.

This clonotype has ten or more counts. The rearrangement joins TRBV5-1 to TRBJ2-2; TRBD2 aligns across 14 bases. Looked up from germline, CDR1 is SGHRS and CDR2 is YFSETQ. After removal of 5 bases from V and 7 bases from J, the junction contained 7 bases not matched to a gene. The CDR3 extends over 16 amino acids. CDR3 residues: CASRESGLAGVGELFF. CDR3 DNA sequence: TGCGCCAGCAGGGAGTCGGGACTAGCGGGAGTCGGGGAGCTGTTTTTT.